This TCR beta chain appears in the sequencing data of a study of blood T cells in healthy people across ages. This clonotype was seen only once. No antigen is known for it. The ends were cut back, 10 bases at V and 2 bases at J, with 9 bases in the middle. This CDR3 comprises 13 residues. Germline-derived CDR1 and CDR2 are ENHRY and SYGVKD. Sample-barcoded 5' priming and a J-beta primer mix drove a second PCR of about 7 to 12 cycles. A 12-random-nucleotide template-switch adaptor tagged each cDNA molecule. Using its own MiXCR run on the 5' RACE reads, TCRdb lists one record per CDR3 protein. Among about 810,000 distinct CDR3 sequences listed, under 40% were seen once. Study-wide results and limits: Long-lived donors exceeded aged donors in naive CD4+ cells and diversity.

This rearrangement joins TRBV10-3 to TRBJ2-6; the D gene is possibly TRBD1 (5 bases). The sample consisted of blood. The TCR originated in a man in his late teens or twenties in good health. CDR3 protein: CANRGPGANVLTF. The CDR3 bases are TGTGCCAATAGGGGTCCTGGGGCCAACGTCCTGACTTTC.